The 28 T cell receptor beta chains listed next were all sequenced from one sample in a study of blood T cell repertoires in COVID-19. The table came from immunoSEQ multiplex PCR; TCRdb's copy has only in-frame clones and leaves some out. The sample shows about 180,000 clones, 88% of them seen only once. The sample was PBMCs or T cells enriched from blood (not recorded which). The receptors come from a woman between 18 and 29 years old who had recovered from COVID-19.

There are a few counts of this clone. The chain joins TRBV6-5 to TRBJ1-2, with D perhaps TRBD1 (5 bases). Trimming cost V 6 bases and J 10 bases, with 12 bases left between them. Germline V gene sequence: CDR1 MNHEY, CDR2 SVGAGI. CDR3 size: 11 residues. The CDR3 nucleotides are TGTGCCAGCAGCCATGGACACGACTACACCTTC. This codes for CASSHGHDYTF.

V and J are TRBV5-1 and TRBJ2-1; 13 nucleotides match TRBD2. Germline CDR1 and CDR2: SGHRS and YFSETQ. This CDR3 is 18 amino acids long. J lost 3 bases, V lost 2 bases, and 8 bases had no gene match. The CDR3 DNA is TGCGCCAGCAGCTTAGGGACTAGCGGGATCCCGAGCTACAATGAGCAGTTCTTC. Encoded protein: CASSLGTSGIPSYNEQFF.

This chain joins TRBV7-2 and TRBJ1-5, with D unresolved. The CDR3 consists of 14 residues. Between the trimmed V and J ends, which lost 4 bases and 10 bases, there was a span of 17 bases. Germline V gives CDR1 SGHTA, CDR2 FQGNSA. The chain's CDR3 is CASSSMPGPRPQHF. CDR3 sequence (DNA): TGTGCCAGCAGCTCCATGCCGGGTCCCCGACCCCAGCATTTT.

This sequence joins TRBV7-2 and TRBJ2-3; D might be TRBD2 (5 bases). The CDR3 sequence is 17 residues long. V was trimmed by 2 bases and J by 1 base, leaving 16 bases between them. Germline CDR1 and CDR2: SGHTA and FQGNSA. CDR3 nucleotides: TGTGCCAGCAGCTTACGTCCTAGGTCCGGGGGCACAGATACGCAGTATTTT. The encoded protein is CASSLRPRSGGTDTQYF. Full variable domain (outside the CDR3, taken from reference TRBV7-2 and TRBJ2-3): GAGVSQSPSNKVTEKGKDVELRCDPISGHTALYWYRQSLGQGLEFLIYFQGNSAPDKSGLPSDRFSAERTGGSVSTLTIQRTQQEDSAVYLCASSLRPRSGGTDTQYFGPGTRLTVL.

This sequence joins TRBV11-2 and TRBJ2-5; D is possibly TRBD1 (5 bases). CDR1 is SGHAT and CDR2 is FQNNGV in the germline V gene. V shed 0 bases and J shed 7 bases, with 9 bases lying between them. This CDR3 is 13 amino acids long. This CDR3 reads CASSLDQGRTQYF. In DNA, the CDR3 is TGTGCCAGCAGCTTAGATCAGGGTAGGACCCAGTACTTC.

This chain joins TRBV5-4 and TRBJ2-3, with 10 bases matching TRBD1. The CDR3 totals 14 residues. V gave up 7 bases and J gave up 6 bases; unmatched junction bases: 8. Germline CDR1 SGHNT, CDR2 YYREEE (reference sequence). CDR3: CASQPTGGLDTQYF. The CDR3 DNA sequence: TGTGCCAGCCAACCGACAGGGGGCTTGGATACGCAGTATTTT. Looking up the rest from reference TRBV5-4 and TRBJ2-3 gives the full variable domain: ETGVTQSPTHLIKTRGQQVTLRCSSQSGHNTVSWYQQALGQGPQFIFQYYREEENGRGNFPPRFSGLQFPNYSSELNVNALELDDSALYLCASQPTGGLDTQYFGPGTRLTVL.

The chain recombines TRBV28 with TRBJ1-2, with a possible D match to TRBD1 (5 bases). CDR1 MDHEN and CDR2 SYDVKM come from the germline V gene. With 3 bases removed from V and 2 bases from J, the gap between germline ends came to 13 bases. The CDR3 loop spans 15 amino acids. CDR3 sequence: CASSFGAGKNYGYTF. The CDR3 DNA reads TGTGCCAGCAGTTTTGGGGCAGGGAAGAACTATGGCTACACCTTC.

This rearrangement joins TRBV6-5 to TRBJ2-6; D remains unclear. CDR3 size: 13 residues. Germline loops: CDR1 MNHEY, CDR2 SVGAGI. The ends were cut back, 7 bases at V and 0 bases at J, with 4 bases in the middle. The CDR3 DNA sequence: TGTGCCAGCACCTACTCTGGGGCCAACGTCCTGACTTTC. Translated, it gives CASTYSGANVLTF.

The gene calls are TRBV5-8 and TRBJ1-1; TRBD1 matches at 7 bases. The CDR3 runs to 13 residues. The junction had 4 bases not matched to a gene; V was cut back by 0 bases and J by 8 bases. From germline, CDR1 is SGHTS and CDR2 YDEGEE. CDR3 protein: CASSLGQGFEAFF. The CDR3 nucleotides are TGTGCCAGCAGCTTGGGACAGGGTTTCGAAGCTTTCTTT.

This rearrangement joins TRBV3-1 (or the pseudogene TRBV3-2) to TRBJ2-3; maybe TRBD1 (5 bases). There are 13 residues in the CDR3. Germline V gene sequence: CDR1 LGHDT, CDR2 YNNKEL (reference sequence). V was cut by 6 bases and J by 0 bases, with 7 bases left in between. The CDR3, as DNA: TGTGCCAGCAGGCGACAGAGCACAGATACGCAGTATTTT. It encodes CASRRQSTDTQYF.

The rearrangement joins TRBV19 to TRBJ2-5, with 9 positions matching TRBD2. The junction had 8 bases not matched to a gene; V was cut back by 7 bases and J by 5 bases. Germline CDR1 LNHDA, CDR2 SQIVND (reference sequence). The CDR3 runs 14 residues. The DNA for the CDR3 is TGTGCCAGTACCGCTAGCGGGGCCTGGGAGACCCAGTACTTC. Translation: CASTASGAWETQYF.

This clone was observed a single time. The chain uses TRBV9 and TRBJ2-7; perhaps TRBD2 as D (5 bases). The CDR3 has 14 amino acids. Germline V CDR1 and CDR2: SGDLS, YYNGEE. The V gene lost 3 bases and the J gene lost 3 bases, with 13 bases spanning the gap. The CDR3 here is CASSGGEGHYEQYF. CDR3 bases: TGTGCCAGCAGCGGGGGAGAGGGCCACTACGAGCAGTACTTC.

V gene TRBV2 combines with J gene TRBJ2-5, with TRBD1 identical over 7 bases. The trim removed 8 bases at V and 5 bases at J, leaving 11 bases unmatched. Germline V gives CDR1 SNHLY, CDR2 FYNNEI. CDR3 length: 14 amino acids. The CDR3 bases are TGTGCCAGCGAGTACAGGGGAATGGGGGAGACCCAGTACTTC. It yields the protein CASEYRGMGETQYF.

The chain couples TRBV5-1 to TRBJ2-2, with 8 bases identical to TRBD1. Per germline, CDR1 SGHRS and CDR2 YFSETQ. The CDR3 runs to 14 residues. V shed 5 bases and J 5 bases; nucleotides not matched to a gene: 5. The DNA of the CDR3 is TGCGCCAGCAGACTGGACAGGGCTACCGGGGAGCTGTTTTTT. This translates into CASRLDRATGELFF.

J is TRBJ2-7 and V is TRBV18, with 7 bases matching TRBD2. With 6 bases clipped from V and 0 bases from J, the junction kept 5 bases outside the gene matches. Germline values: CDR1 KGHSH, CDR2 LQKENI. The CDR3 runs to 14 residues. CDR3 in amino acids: CASSTGEGSYEQYF. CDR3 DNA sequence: TGTGCCAGCTCGACGGGGGAGGGCTCCTACGAGCAGTACTTC.

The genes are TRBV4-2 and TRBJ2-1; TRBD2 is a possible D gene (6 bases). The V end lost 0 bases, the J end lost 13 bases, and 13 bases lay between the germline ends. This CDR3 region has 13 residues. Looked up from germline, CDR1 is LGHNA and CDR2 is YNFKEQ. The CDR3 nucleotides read TGTGCCAGCAGCCAAGAGGAGGGGCTGACCCAGTTCTTC. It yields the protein CASSQEEGLTQFF.

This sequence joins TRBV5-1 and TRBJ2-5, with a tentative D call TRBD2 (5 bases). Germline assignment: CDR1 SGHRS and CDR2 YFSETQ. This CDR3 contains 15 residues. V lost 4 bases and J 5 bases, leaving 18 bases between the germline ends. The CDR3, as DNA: TGCGCCAGCAGCCTCGAAGCTAGCCTTTACGAGACCCAGTACTTC. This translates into CASSLEASLYETQYF.

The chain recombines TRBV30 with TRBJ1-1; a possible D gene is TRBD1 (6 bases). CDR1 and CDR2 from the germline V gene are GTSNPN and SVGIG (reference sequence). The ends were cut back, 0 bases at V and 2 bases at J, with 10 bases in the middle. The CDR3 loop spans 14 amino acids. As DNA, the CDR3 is TGTGCCTGGAGTGTAGCAGGGGTTAACACTGAAGCTTTCTTT. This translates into CAWSVAGVNTEAFF.

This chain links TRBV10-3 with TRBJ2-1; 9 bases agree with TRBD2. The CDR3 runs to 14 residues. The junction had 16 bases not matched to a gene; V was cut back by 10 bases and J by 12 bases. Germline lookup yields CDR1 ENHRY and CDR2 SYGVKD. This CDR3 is CATLAGTTSAGQFF. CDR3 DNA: TGTGCCACCCTAGCGGGGACAACCTCGGCCGGGCAGTTCTTC.

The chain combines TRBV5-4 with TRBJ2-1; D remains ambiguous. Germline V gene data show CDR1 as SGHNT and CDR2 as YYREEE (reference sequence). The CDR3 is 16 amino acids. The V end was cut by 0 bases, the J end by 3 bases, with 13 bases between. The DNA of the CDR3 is TGTGCCAGCAGCTTGGTCCCTAGTATTATCTACAATGAGCAGTTCTTC. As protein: CASSLVPSIIYNEQFF. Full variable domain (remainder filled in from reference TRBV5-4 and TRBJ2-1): ETGVTQSPTHLIKTRGQQVTLRCSSQSGHNTVSWYQQALGQGPQFIFQYYREEENGRGNFPPRFSGLQFPNYSSELNVNALELDDSALYLCASSLVPSIIYNEQFFGPGTRLTVL.

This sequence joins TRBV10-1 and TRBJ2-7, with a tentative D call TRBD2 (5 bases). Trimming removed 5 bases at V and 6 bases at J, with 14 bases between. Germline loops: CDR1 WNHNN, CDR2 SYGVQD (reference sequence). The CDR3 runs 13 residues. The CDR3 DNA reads TGCGCCAGCAGTCCGAACGGGGTCGGCGAGCAGTACTTC. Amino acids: CASSPNGVGEQYF.

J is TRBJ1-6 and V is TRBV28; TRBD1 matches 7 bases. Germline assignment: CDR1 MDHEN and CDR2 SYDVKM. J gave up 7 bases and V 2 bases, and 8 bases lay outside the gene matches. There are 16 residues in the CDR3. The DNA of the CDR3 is TGTGCCAGCAGTTTACCCCTGGGACAGAGAAATTCACCCCTCCACTTT. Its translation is CASSLPLGQRNSPLHF.

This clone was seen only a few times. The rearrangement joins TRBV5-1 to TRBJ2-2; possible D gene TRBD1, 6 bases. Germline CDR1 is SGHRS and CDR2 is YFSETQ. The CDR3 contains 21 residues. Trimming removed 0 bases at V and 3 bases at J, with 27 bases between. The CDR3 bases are TGCGCCAGCAGCTTGGGCGGCTTTAGGACAGACCTCTCTACTCACACCGGGGAGCTGTTTTTT. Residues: CASSLGGFRTDLSTHTGELFF. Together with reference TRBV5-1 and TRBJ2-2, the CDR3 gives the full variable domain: KAGVTQTPRYLIKTRGQQVTLSCSPISGHRSVSWYQQTPGQGLQFLFEYFSETQRNKGNFPGRFSGRQFSNSRSEMNVSTLELGDSALYLCASSLGGFRTDLSTHTGELFFGEGSRLTVL.

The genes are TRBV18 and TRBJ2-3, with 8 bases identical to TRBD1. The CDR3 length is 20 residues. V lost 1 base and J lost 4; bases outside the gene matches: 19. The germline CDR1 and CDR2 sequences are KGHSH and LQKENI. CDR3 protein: CASSPRPQGAWRGASDTQYF. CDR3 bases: TGTGCCAGCTCACCACGGCCCCAGGGGGCTTGGAGGGGGGCTTCAGATACGCAGTATTTT.

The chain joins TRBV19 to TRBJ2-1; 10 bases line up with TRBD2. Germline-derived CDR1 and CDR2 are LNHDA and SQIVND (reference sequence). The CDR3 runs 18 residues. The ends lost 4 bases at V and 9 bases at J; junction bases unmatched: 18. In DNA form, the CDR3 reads TGTGCCAGTAGTACTCCGGGTCCGAGCGGGAGGGCGAAGGTTGAGCAGTTCTTC. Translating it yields CASSTPGPSGRAKVEQFF.

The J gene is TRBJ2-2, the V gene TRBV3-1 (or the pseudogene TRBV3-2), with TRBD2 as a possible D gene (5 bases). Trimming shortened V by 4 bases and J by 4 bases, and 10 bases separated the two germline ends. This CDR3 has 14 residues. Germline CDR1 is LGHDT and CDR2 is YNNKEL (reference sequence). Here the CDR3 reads CASSLGRGTGELFF. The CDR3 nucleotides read TGTGCCAGCAGCCTGGGTCGGGGCACCGGGGAGCTGTTTTTT.

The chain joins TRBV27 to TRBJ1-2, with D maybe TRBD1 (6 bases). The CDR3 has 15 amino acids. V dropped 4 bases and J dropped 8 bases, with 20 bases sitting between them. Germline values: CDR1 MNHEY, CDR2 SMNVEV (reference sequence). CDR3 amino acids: CASSSSGVIGLGYTF. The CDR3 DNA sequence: TGTGCCAGCAGTTCATCAGGGGTTATAGGTCTCGGCTACACCTTC.

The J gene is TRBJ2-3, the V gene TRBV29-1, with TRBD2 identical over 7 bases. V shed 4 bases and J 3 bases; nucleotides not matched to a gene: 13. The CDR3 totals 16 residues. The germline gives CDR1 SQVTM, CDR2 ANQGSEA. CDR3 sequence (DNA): TGCAGCGTTGCAGGAACGGAGGCGGGAGTGACAGATACGCAGTATTTT. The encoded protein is CSVAGTEAGVTDTQYF.